The rows below give T cell receptor beta chains drawn from one sample of a study of blood T cell repertoires in COVID-19. Clones were sequenced by immunoSEQ multiplex PCR, and TCRdb holds only the in-frame ones, with some missing. The sample contains 130,000 to 150,000 clones, more than 75% of which appear only once. Material for sequencing was PBMCs or T cells enriched from blood (not recorded which). The receptors shown here come from a woman in her twenties or thirties with acute COVID-19. Each CDR3 is given with its conserved first and last residue. Each record gives: J gene, clone size, D gene, V gene, CDR3 DNA, CDR3 protein. D genes are given only for firm matches. For some rows the clone size is stated as once, few or many, or as a class when expanded; others skip it.

>TRBJ1-1|.|.|TRBV29-1
TGCAGCGTGGTGAGTCGGTTGGCGGACACTGAAGCTTTCTTT
CSVVSRLADTEAFF
>TRBJ2-6|.|.|TRBV28
TGTGCCAGCAGTTTAGTTGGGGGCCTCTCTGGGGCCAACGTCCTGACTTTC
CASSLVGGLSGANVLTF
>TRBJ2-3|.|TRBD2|TRBV28
TGTGCCAGCAGTCCCAGCAGTTTATCCTATCTAGCGGGAGGTCCCCTGTTCAGAGATACGCAGTATTTT
CASSPSSLSYLAGGPLFRDTQYF
>TRBJ1-2|.|TRBD1|TRBV27
TGTGCCAGCAGAGGGACAGCGCCTAACTATGGCTACACCTTC
CASRGTAPNYGYTF
>TRBJ1-2|.|TRBD1|TRBV6-5
TGTGCCAGCAGCTTTAACGACAGGGGGCGTGACGGCTACACCTTC
CASSFNDRGRDGYTF
>TRBJ2-1|.|TRBD1|TRBV2
TGTGCGGGACAGTCCTACAATGAGCAGTTCTTC
CAGQSYNEQFF
>TRBJ2-7|.|TRBD2|TRBV11-1
TGTGCCAGCAGCCCTACTAGCGGGAGCATCTACGAGCAGTACTTC
CASSPTSGSIYEQYF
>TRBJ2-1|.|TRBD2|TRBV11-2
TGTGCCAGCAGTTTAACCGGGACTAGCTACAATGAGCAGTTCTTC
CASSLTGTSYNEQFF
>TRBJ2-3|.|.|TRBV20-1
TGCAGTGCTAGTTTCGCGGCTACGCAGTATTTT
CSASFAATQYF
>TRBJ2-3|.|TRBD1|TRBV5-1
TGCGCCAGCAGCCTGGGTGCAAGGGGGCCAGATACGCAGTATTTT
CASSLGARGPDTQYF
>TRBJ1-5|.|.|TRBV2
TGTGCCAGCAGTACAGGGTTCGGGAATCAGCCCCAGCATTTT
CASSTGFGNQPQHF
>TRBJ2-2|.|.|TRBV19
TGTGCCAGTAGGGAGGCTGGAGGGCCCGGGGAGCTGTTTTTT
CASREAGGPGELFF
>TRBJ1-6|.|.|TRBV7-2
TGTGCCAGCAGCTTAGACCCCTCATGGGGGCCCTATAATTCACCCCTCCACTTT
CASSLDPSWGPYNSPLHF
>TRBJ2-5|.|.|TRBV5-5
TGTGCCAGCAGCCCGCAGCCAGAGGGAGAGACCCAGTACTTC
CASSPQPEGETQYF
>TRBJ2-1|.|.|TRBV9
TGTGCCAGCAGCGTAGGTGGGCAGCCTTTCTACAATGAGCAGTTCTTC
CASSVGGQPFYNEQFF
>TRBJ2-1|.|TRBD1|TRBV11-3
TGTGCCAGCAGCTTAGAGACAGGGGCGCAGTTCTTC
CASSLETGAQFF
>TRBJ1-2|.|TRBD1|TRBV7-9
TGTGCCAGCAGCTTAGCTGGGGGACAGGGCGGAAATGGCTACACCTTC
CASSLAGGQGGNGYTF
>TRBJ2-3|.|TRBD1|TRBV7-9
TGTGCCAGCACCGTTACAGGGGGCCCCACAGATACGCAGTATTTT
CASTVTGGPTDTQYF
>TRBJ1-1|.|.|TRBV6-6
TGTGCCAGCAGTTCGATAACAGGGAACACTGAAGCTTTCTTT
CASSSITGNTEAFF
>TRBJ1-3|.|.|TRBV7-8
TGTGCCAGCAGCTCGCAGGCCTACTCTGGAAACACCATATATTTT
CASSSQAYSGNTIYF
>TRBJ2-7|.|.|TRBV11-2
TGTGCCAGCAGCTCCCAGGGGAACGAGCAGTACTTC
CASSSQGNEQYF
>TRBJ1-2|.|.|TRBV14
TGTGCCAGCAGCCTGTACAGGAACAACTATGGCTACACCTTC
CASSLYRNNYGYTF
>TRBJ2-5|once|.|TRBV7-2
TGTGCCAGCAGCTGGACAGTTTCCCAAGAGACCCAGTACTTC
CASSWTVSQETQYF
>TRBJ1-4|.|.|TRBV7-8
TGTGCCAGCAGCCTCCGGGTCCTTAATGAAAAACTGTTTTTT
CASSLRVLNEKLFF
>TRBJ2-7|once|TRBD2|TRBV30
TGTGCCTGGAGCTATCCTCTAGCGGGTTACTACGAGCAGTACTTC
CAWSYPLAGYYEQYF
>TRBJ1-3|.|.|TRBV7-8
TGTGCCAGCAGCGACATGGAGGTCGGAAACACCATATATTTT
CASSDMEVGNTIYF
>TRBJ1-1|.|.|TRBV29-1
TGCAGCGTTGAAAAGTGGGGGGGGGCGCGGACCTCCACTGAAGCTTTCTTT
CSVEKWGGARTSTEAFF
>TRBJ2-2|few|TRBD2|TRBV6-4
TGTGCCAGCAGTGATGTAGCGGGAGGTCACGGGGAGCTGTTTTTT
CASSDVAGGHGELFF
>TRBJ2-5|.|TRBD2|TRBV11-2
TGTGCCAGCAGTTTGCTAGCGGGGGGGGGAGAGACCCAGTACTTC
CASSLLAGGGETQYF
>TRBJ2-1|.|TRBD1|TRBV7-9
TGTGCCAGCAGCTTAAAGGGGGCAACCTTCAATGAGCAGTTCTTC
CASSLKGATFNEQFF
>TRBJ1-4|.|TRBD1|TRBV28
TGTGCCAGCAGTTTACATACAGGGGATGGAAAACTGTTTTTT
CASSLHTGDGKLFF
>TRBJ1-3|.|.|TRBV5-5
TGTGCCAGCAGTGACTACCGGACGCGGACCTCTGGAAACACCATATATTTT
CASSDYRTRTSGNTIYF
>TRBJ1-6|.|.|TRBV7-9
TGTGCCAGCAGCTTTGAGGGCAATAATTCACCCCTCCACTTT
CASSFEGNNSPLHF
>TRBJ1-3|few|.|TRBV30
TGTGCCTGGAGAAATCCGGGATCTGGAAACACCATATATTTT
CAWRNPGSGNTIYF
>TRBJ2-3|.|.|TRBV2
TGTGCCAGCAACTCCGATACGCAGTATTTT
CASNSDTQYF
>TRBJ2-3|.|.|TRBV24-1
TGTGCCACCAGTGACCATTCGAAAGGGGCAGATACGCAGTATTTT
CATSDHSKGADTQYF
>TRBJ1-2|once|.|TRBV10-3
TGTGCCATCAGTGAGATCGGGGGAGGTGAAGGCTACACCTTC
CAISEIGGGEGYTF
>TRBJ1-2|once|.|TRBV27
TGTGCCAGCAGTCGCGCAGGGGAACGAGGTGGCTACACCTTC
CASSRAGERGGYTF
>TRBJ1-6|.|TRBD1|TRBV29-1
TGCAGCGTGGAAGAGGGGGCCGGATCACCCCTCCACTTT
CSVEEGAGSPLHF
>TRBJ2-2|.|.|TRBV25-1
TGTGCCAGCAGTGACAGGCGGAACACCGGGGAGCTGTTTTTT
CASSDRRNTGELFF
>TRBJ2-5|once|.|TRBV2
TGTGCCAGCAGTGAATTAGGGGGGGCAGCCCAAGAGACCCAGTACTTC
CASSELGGAAQETQYF
>TRBJ1-5|.|TRBD1|TRBV10-2
TGCGCCAGCAATGAGGTGGGACAGGGGCCGCAGCCCCAGCATTTT
CASNEVGQGPQPQHF
>TRBJ2-5|.|.|TRBV19
TGTGCCAGTAGTATGGGGGCTACTAGTACGGGGACCCAGTACTTC
CASSMGATSTGTQYF
>TRBJ1-2|.|TRBD1|TRBV28
TGTGCCAGCAGTTTATCAGGGGGCAGGGGGAATGGCTACACCTTC
CASSLSGGRGNGYTF
>TRBJ2-7|few|.|TRBV28
TGTGCCAGCAGTTTATCGGTGGAGGGTTGGTCCGAGCAGTACTTC
CASSLSVEGWSEQYF
>TRBJ1-2|.|.|TRBV5-1
TGCGCCAGCAGTTTCGGGGGACGGAACTATGGCTACACCTTC
CASSFGGRNYGYTF
>TRBJ1-1|.|.|TRBV7-8
TGTGCCAGCAGCCTCCAATCGCGGAACACTGAAGCTTTCTTT
CASSLQSRNTEAFF
>TRBJ2-7|.|.|TRBV11-2
TGTGCCAGCAGCTCCGCGGGACCGGCCTACGAGCAGTACTTC
CASSSAGPAYEQYF
>TRBJ2-2|.|TRBD1|TRBV5-6
TGTGCCAGCAGCTTGGCTAGACAGGGCTTCTTAGCGAACACCGGGGAGCTGTTTTTT
CASSLARQGFLANTGELFF